Listed below are T cell receptor beta chains from one sample, sequenced in a study of T cell responses to AZD1222 COVID-19 vaccine. The protocol was immunoSEQ multiplex PCR, while the TCRdb copy is restricted to in-frame clones and leaves out a portion. The data hold about 120,000 clones, with about 88% observed a single time. Sequenced here: peripheral blood, sampled 28 days after the second AZD1222 dose. All receptors derive from an adult who received the AZD1222 COVID-19 vaccine. CDR3s include the opening cysteine and the closing phenylalanine or tryptophan.

j_gene: TRBJ1-1; v_gene: TRBV7-9; CDR3aa: CASSAGRIMNTEAFF
j_gene: TRBJ1-6; v_gene: TRBV2; CDR3aa: CASSDVGNSPLHF
j_gene: TRBJ2-2; v_gene: TRBV19; CDR3aa: CASSIDQGREVGELFF
j_gene: TRBJ1-1; v_gene: TRBV14; CDR3aa: CASSQDRWLPNTEAFF
j_gene: TRBJ2-3; v_gene: TRBV5-1; CDR3aa: CASSLAGWTDTQYF
j_gene: TRBJ1-6; v_gene: TRBV19; CDR3aa: CASNRREYNNSPLHF
j_gene: TRBJ1-5; v_gene: TRBV12-3/TRBV12-4; CDR3aa: CASTHESYQPQHF
j_gene: TRBJ1-4; v_gene: TRBV9; CDR3aa: CASRGQGTNEKLFF
j_gene: TRBJ2-7; v_gene: TRBV2; CDR3aa: CASSENPGSYEQYF
j_gene: TRBJ1-3; v_gene: TRBV5-4; CDR3aa: CASSYQGNTIYF
j_gene: TRBJ1-5; v_gene: TRBV18; CDR3aa: CASSPPQGKDQPQHF
j_gene: TRBJ1-1; v_gene: TRBV30; CDR3aa: CAWSAAGFLDTEAFF
j_gene: TRBJ1-2; v_gene: TRBV28; CDR3aa: CASSGGYMGQDYGYTF
j_gene: TRBJ2-7; v_gene: TRBV2; CDR3aa: CASSDLDRDFPEQYF
j_gene: TRBJ1-6; v_gene: TRBV5-1; CDR3aa: CASSLARDDSPLHF
j_gene: TRBJ1-2; v_gene: TRBV3-1/TRBV3-2; CDR3aa: CASSQDMSRYGYTF
j_gene: TRBJ2-1; v_gene: TRBV5-1; CDR3aa: CASSWGGDEQFF
j_gene: TRBJ1-4; v_gene: TRBV6-5; CDR3aa: CASSYLNEKLFF
j_gene: TRBJ1-4; v_gene: TRBV4-1; CDR3aa: CASSPPLSGYNEKLFF
j_gene: TRBJ2-2; v_gene: TRBV7-7; CDR3aa: CASSSKQGVSGELFF
j_gene: TRBJ2-7; v_gene: TRBV11-3; CDR3aa: CASSFGTSYEQYF
j_gene: TRBJ2-2; v_gene: TRBV4-1; CDR3aa: CASSQDRALAGARGTGELFF
j_gene: TRBJ1-2; v_gene: TRBV4-1; CDR3aa: CASSQDLAGMGGGGYTF
j_gene: TRBJ2-7; v_gene: TRBV5-1; CDR3aa: CASSSQSAISYEQYF
j_gene: TRBJ2-6; v_gene: TRBV19; CDR3aa: CASSRGGEGANVLTF
j_gene: TRBJ2-1; v_gene: TRBV19; CDR3aa: CASSIDPGTGGYNEQFF
j_gene: TRBJ1-5; v_gene: TRBV4-2; CDR3aa: CASSQEGVSNQPQHF
j_gene: TRBJ1-5; v_gene: TRBV5-5; CDR3aa: CASSLEPGWGNQPQHF
j_gene: TRBJ2-1; v_gene: TRBV24-1; CDR3aa: CATRDSKIGNEQFF
j_gene: TRBJ1-1; v_gene: TRBV19; CDR3aa: CASSDPGQGSEAFF
j_gene: TRBJ2-5; v_gene: TRBV19; CDR3aa: CASSIVEGGTQYF
j_gene: TRBJ1-1; v_gene: TRBV19; CDR3aa: CASTQPPGRRLNTEAFF
j_gene: TRBJ2-2; v_gene: TRBV5-1; CDR3aa: CASSLVPGTANTGELFF
j_gene: TRBJ1-3; v_gene: TRBV2; CDR3aa: CASSERKGGFGNTIYF
j_gene: TRBJ1-5; v_gene: TRBV21-1; CDR3aa: CASLRLDRNNQPQHF
j_gene: TRBJ1-1; v_gene: TRBV6-1; CDR3aa: CASSEWANTEAFF
j_gene: TRBJ2-7; v_gene: TRBV6-2/TRBV6-3; CDR3aa: CASSPLTRTGGEQYF
j_gene: TRBJ2-5; v_gene: TRBV29-1; CDR3aa: CSVESHHTRAGTQYF
j_gene: TRBJ2-2; v_gene: TRBV7-3; CDR3aa: CASSFVAGTNTGELFF
j_gene: TRBJ2-7; v_gene: TRBV5-1; CDR3aa: CASSQDAYEQYF
j_gene: TRBJ1-4; v_gene: TRBV7-9; CDR3aa: CAGWTATNEKLFF
j_gene: TRBJ1-1; v_gene: TRBV18; CDR3aa: CASSPPGTGYTEAFF